This T cell receptor beta chain was profiled in a study of response to subunit inactivated influenza vaccine (dated by TCRdb to the late 2010s). Study-level background: To follow how T cells responded to a trivalent subunit inactivated influenza vaccine, the researchers relied on deep quantitative profiling of the T cell receptor repertoire.

Libraries were constructed by RT-PCR. The run used an Illumina HiSeq 2500. The raw public data were reprocessed by TCRdb itself: fastp quality trimming at Q25, MiXCR clonotype calling, in-frame beta chains only. Each record represents a unique CDR3 protein, reported with the most common genes and DNA among its rows. The sample table lists more than 400,000 distinct CDR3 sequences, roughly 9.7% of them with a count of one. 9.5% to 15% of the sample is taken by the ten largest. According to the study, the label for this sample's time point signals: 45 to 50 days after influenza vaccine administration. The CDR3 has 18 amino acids, counting the end cysteine and phenylalanine. The read is trimmed to its CDR3 DNA, 54 bases read in frame from base 1. From a lookup of the germline V gene (reference sequence), CDR1 and CDR2 are LGHDT and YNNKEL. V loses 0 bases, J loses 0 bases, and the germline ends lie 15 bases apart.

Study-wide conclusions, independent of this receptor: The authors suggested that each seasonal influenza vaccination may recruit only a limited number of new T cells.

In the case of this clonotype: Its recognized antigen is unknown. There are no base qualities to consult, and no much larger clone falls within one base.

This chain is built from TRBV3-1 and TRBJ2-1; too little of a D gene remains to name it. This TCR was sampled from a man in his fifties or sixties who received an inactivated influenza vaccine. Donor details come from another sample of the same person, matched by shared clones. Sequencing was performed on PBMCs from blood, taken 45 days after vaccination. Read as DNA, the sequence is TGTGCCAGCAGCCAAGATAAGCTATCTTTGAGCTCCTACAATGAGCAGTTCTTC. Its protein is CASSQDKLSLSSYNEQFF.